The 6 T cell receptor beta chains given below trace back to one sample, sequenced in a study of naive and memory T cell subsets. TCR cDNA received a 3' ligated oligonucleotide that carried a UMI. Amplification of ligated cDNA took four PCR rounds with SP2 and nested alpha and beta constant primers. Each CDR3 protein gets one entry after TCRdb re-called the 5' RACE reads with MiXCR. The profile covers fewer than 40,000 distinct CDR3 sequences, with 15% to 20% appearing a single time and 2.6% taken by the ten largest. The receptor source for this set is a female donor in good health.

This clonotype was observed a handful of times. This CDR3 is CASSPTGDSTEAFF. CDR3 in DNA: TGTGCCAGCAGCCCTACAGGGGACAGCACTGAAGCTTTCTTT. This sequence joins TRBV12-3 or TRBV12-4 and TRBJ1-1; 7 positions agree with TRBD1. V dropped 6 bases and J dropped 4; count of bases not matched to a gene: 8. There are 14 residues in the CDR3.

This clonotype was observed at least ten times. The chain joins TRBV20-1 to TRBJ1-2; possible D gene TRBD1, 5 bases. V gave up 3 bases and J gave up 5 bases, with 16 bases separating them. Germline values: CDR1 DFQATT, CDR2 SNEGSKA (reference sequence). This CDR3 region has 14 residues. The CDR3 is CSARGRGLRYGYTF. The CDR3 DNA sequence: TGCAGTGCTAGGGGGCGGGGGTTGAGATATGGCTACACCTTC.

The chain carries TRBV6-5 and TRBJ1-3, with a tentative D call TRBD1 (6 bases). The germline V gene has CDR1 MNHEY and CDR2 SVGAGI. V lost 6 bases and J lost 3, with 15 bases in between. This CDR3 is built from 15 residues. This chain's CDR3 is CASSSRGGGGNTIYF. CDR3 nucleotide sequence: TGTGCCAGCAGCTCTAGGGGGGGGGGTGGAAACACCATATATTTT.

A few counts support this clonotype. The chain uses TRBV7-2 and TRBJ1-5; D ambiguous. Per germline, CDR1 SGHTA and CDR2 FQGNSA. The CDR3 runs to 13 residues. The germline V and J ends were trimmed by 3 bases and 5 bases, with 8 bases remaining between them. The CDR3 loop is CASSFDGDQPQHF. Here the CDR3 DNA reads TGTGCCAGCAGCTTTGACGGGGATCAGCCCCAGCATTTT.

The chain uses TRBV5-1 and TRBJ2-1; either TRBD1 or TRBD2 may supply D (5 bases each). This CDR3 comprises 13 residues. The V gene's germline CDR1 is SGHRS and CDR2 YFSETQ. The V end lost 5 bases, the J end lost 4 bases, and 10 bases lay between the germline ends. The CDR3 reads CASRGDGYNEQFF. The CDR3, as DNA: TGCGCCAGCAGAGGGGACGGTTACAATGAGCAGTTCTTC. Variable domain in full (rest from reference TRBV5-1 and TRBJ2-1): KAGVTQTPRYLIKTRGQQVTLSCSPISGHRSVSWYQQTPGQGLQFLFEYFSETQRNKGNFPGRFSGRQFSNSRSEMNVSTLELGDSALYLCASRGDGYNEQFFGPGTRLTVL.

Only a few counts were recorded for this clonotype. The chain employs TRBV12-3 or TRBV12-4 and TRBJ1-2; D is unresolved. The CDR3 has 12 residues. The V end lost 2 bases, the J end lost 9 bases, and 10 bases lay between the germline ends. In DNA, the CDR3 is TGTGCCAGCAGTTTAATTCTAGGCCGCTACACCTTC. Its translation: CASSLILGRYTF.